One T cell receptor beta chain is described in this entry. The data were obtained in a study of blood T cell repertoires in COVID-19. The wider study: COVID-19 samples, acute and convalescent, were from the United States, Italy and Spain. T cells, B-cell-depleted T cells, or PBMCs supplied cDNA or gDNA.

Original analysis: Reference gene primers were amplified, and this amplification served to estimate nucleated cell counts. Clones were read by immunoSEQ multiplex PCR, and TCRdb kept only the in-frame ones, dropping some. The V and J calls and clone size come from that table; D and trimming were worked out from the DNA. Of 35,000 to 45,000 clones detected, approximately 85% appear once; the ten largest clones hold about 31%. The TCR was taken from an elderly woman with acute or convalescent COVID-19. Sequencing was carried out using peripheral blood.

The CDR3 sequence is CASSWGQANTGELFF. The CDR3 nucleotides are TGTGCCAGCTCATGGGGACAGGCGAACACCGGGGAGCTGTTTTTT. The chain links TRBV18 to TRBJ2-2; TRBD1 aligns across 8 bases. This CDR3 has 15 amino acids. The ends lost 5 bases at V and 0 bases at J; junction bases unmatched: 2. From germline, CDR1 is KGHSH and CDR2 LQKENI.